One sample yielded the 22 T cell receptor beta chains listed below, sequenced in a study of T cell responses to AZD1222 COVID-19 vaccine. Sequencing used immunoSEQ multiplex PCR; TCRdb keeps in-frame clones, though not all of them. Among some 71,000 clones listed, around 84% were seen once. This sample comprised peripheral blood, obtained on day 0 of AZD1222 vaccination. Receptors were obtained from an adult in good health.

This clone was counted a single time. The rearrangement links TRBV6-6 to TRBJ1-2; D perhaps matches TRBD1 (5 bases). The CDR3 consists of 10 residues. CDR1 is MNHNY and CDR2 is SVGAGI in the germline V gene (reference sequence). Trimming cost V 8 bases and J 6 bases, with 7 bases left between them. The CDR3 reads CASRTNGYTF. The DNA of the CDR3 is TGTGCCAGCCGGACAAATGGCTACACCTTC.

The V call is TRBV6-1, the J call TRBJ1-5, with D maybe TRBD1 (6 bases). The V end was cut by 1 base, the J end by 7 bases, with 11 bases between. Germline V gene data show CDR1 as MNHNS and CDR2 as SASEGT. The CDR3 contains 14 residues. The CDR3 region is CASSEEGGWQPQHF. CDR3 DNA: TGTGCCAGCAGTGAAGAGGGGGGCTGGCAGCCCCAGCATTTT.

This chain joins TRBV6-5 and TRBJ1-2; unclear D gene. Germline CDR1 MNHEY, CDR2 SVGAGI. The CDR3 totals 12 residues. The V gene lost 7 bases and the J gene lost 6 bases, with 12 bases spanning the gap. The CDR3 here is CASIFTRDGYTF. The CDR3 nucleotides read TGTGCCAGCATTTTTACCCGGGATGGCTACACCTTC.

The chain employs TRBV6-4 and TRBJ2-1; TRBD2 agrees at 7 bases. The length of the CDR3 is 16 residues. Trimming took 2 bases from V and 4 from J; bases not matched to a gene: 8. Germline CDR1 and CDR2: MRHNA and SNTAGT. CDR3 in DNA: TGTGCCAGCAGTGACCAGATAGCGGGCCCTTACAATGAGCAGTTCTTC. This encodes CASSDQIAGPYNEQFF.

The chain joins TRBV28 to TRBJ2-5; perhaps D is TRBD1 or TRBD2 (5 bases each). The V and J ends lost 5 bases and 4 bases respectively, with 11 bases between them. CDR1 is MDHEN and CDR2 is SYDVKM in the germline V gene. This CDR3 contains 13 residues. DNA of the CDR3: TGTGCCAGCAGTCTGGGGGTTGGAGAGACCCAGTACTTC. Translated, it gives CASSLGVGETQYF.

The V and J genes are TRBV10-3 and TRBJ1-4; TRBD1 aligns across 7 bases. This CDR3 spans 12 amino acids. From germline, CDR1 is ENHRY and CDR2 SYGVKD. V was pared by 10 bases and J by 8 bases, with 7 bases of the junction left unmatched. Here the CDR3 DNA reads TGTGCCAGCGGACAGGTCAAAGAAAAACTGTTTTTT. Protein: CASGQVKEKLFF.

V is TRBV27 and J is TRBJ1-1; tentatively, D is TRBD1 (6 bases). V lost 2 bases and J 8 bases, leaving 21 bases between the germline ends. Germline-derived CDR1 and CDR2 are MNHEY and SMNVEV (reference sequence). There are 16 residues in the CDR3. CDR3 coding DNA: TGTGCCAGCAGTTTACGAGCAGGGGCGGGGGTTGCCGAAGCTTTCTTT. It is translated as CASSLRAGAGVAEAFF.

The chain has TRBV28 and TRBJ2-3; D is perhaps TRBD2 (7 bases). CDR1 MDHEN and CDR2 SYDVKM come from the germline V gene. Between the trimmed V and J ends, which lost 8 bases and 3 bases, there was a span of 21 bases. The CDR3 consists of 16 residues. The CDR3: CASGTQGGGGTDTQYF. CDR3 sequence (DNA): TGTGCCAGCGGTACTCAGGGAGGGGGTGGTACAGATACGCAGTATTTT. The variable domain in full, completed from reference TRBV28 and TRBJ2-3, reads DVKVTQSSRYLVKRTGEKVFLECVQDMDHENMFWYRQDPGLGLRLIYFSYDVKMKEKGDIPEGYSVSREKKERFSLILESASTNQTSMYLCASGTQGGGGTDTQYFGPGTRLTVL.

The chain joins TRBV28 to TRBJ2-3; D possibly corresponds to TRBD1 (5 bases). Trimming removed 4 bases from V and 0 bases from J, with 14 bases in between. Germline V gene lookup returns CDR1 MDHEN and CDR2 SYDVKM. The CDR3 has 16 amino acids. CDR3 sequence reads: CASSSRQTPSTDTQYF. CDR3 in DNA: TGTGCCAGCAGTTCGCGACAGACTCCTAGCACAGATACGCAGTATTTT.

For the CDR3, the DNA is TGTGCCAGCAGCGTAGTGGGGTCCCACGCACCCCTCCACTTT. Protein: CASSVVGSHAPLHF. The rearrangement links TRBV9 to TRBJ1-6; no reliable D call. Germline lookup yields CDR1 SGDLS and CDR2 YYNGEE. V was trimmed by 0 bases and J by 11 bases, leaving 12 bases between them. The CDR3 totals 14 residues.

The genes are TRBV10-3 and TRBJ2-2; a possible D gene is TRBD2 (6 bases). Germline V gene lookup returns CDR1 ENHRY and CDR2 SYGVKD. This CDR3 has 17 residues. The V end was cut by 7 bases, the J end by 6 bases, with 24 bases between. DNA for the CDR3: TGTGCCATCAACACCGGGGGAGGATTAGAGAGGTCCGGGGAGCTGTTTTTT. Amino acid sequence: CAINTGGGLERSGELFF.

CDR3 in amino acids: CASSMGGQPQHF. CDR3 DNA: TGTGCCAGTAGTATGGGGGGTCAGCCCCAGCATTTT. The chain employs TRBV19 and TRBJ1-5; a weak D match, TRBD1 (5 bases). The CDR3 has 12 amino acids. Germline CDR1 is LNHDA and CDR2 is SQIVND (reference sequence). Deletions cut 3 bases from V and 6 bases from J, with 6 bases between.

The chain combines TRBV25-1 with TRBJ1-1, with D perhaps TRBD1 (5 bases). With 3 bases removed from V and 3 bases from J, the gap between germline ends came to 11 bases. Germline V gene lookup returns CDR1 MGHDK and CDR2 SYGVNS. The CDR3 runs 14 residues. The CDR3 reads CASSDKGRDTEAFF. Here the CDR3 DNA reads TGTGCCAGCAGTGATAAGGGGAGGGACACTGAAGCTTTCTTT. The variable domain in full, completed from reference TRBV25-1 and TRBJ1-1, reads EADIYQTPRYLVIGTGKKITLECSQTMGHDKMYWYQQDPGMELHLIHYSYGVNSTEKGDLSSESTVSRIRTEHFPLTLESARPSHTSQYLCASSDKGRDTEAFFGQGTRLTVV.

The V and J genes are TRBV6-6 and TRBJ2-7; possibly TRBD1 or TRBD2 for D (5 bases each). Germline CDR1 MNHNY, CDR2 SVGAGI (reference sequence). Trimming pared 5 bases from V and 3 bases from J, leaving 8 bases between. This CDR3 contains 12 residues. In DNA, the CDR3 is TGTGCCAGCAGTGGGGACGACTACGAGCAGTACTTC. Translating gives CASSGDDYEQYF.

J is TRBJ2-7 and V is TRBV7-2; D is undetermined. Trimming pared 1 base from V and 5 bases from J, leaving 18 bases between. This CDR3 comprises 16 residues. Looked up from germline, CDR1 is SGHTA and CDR2 is FQGNSA. CDR3 amino acids: CASSLVPEMPVNEQYF. The DNA of the CDR3 is TGTGCCAGCAGCTTAGTCCCAGAGATGCCCGTGAACGAGCAGTACTTC.

The chain uses TRBV2 and TRBJ2-2; D gene unclear. The V end lost 6 bases, the J end lost 1 base, and 12 bases lay between the germline ends. The CDR3 contains 15 residues. Germline CDR1 and CDR2: SNHLY and FYNNEI. CDR3: CASSGPSMNTGELFF. CDR3 coding DNA: TGTGCCAGCAGCGGACCCAGTATGAACACCGGGGAGCTGTTTTTT. Complete variable domain (other parts from reference TRBV2 and TRBJ2-2): EPEVTQTPSHQVTQMGQEVILRCVPISNHLYFYWYRQILGQKVEFLVSFYNNEISEKSEIFDDQFSVERPDGSNFTLKIRSTKLEDSAMYFCASSGPSMNTGELFFGEGSRLTVL.

The rearrangement links TRBV28 to TRBJ1-2, with D tentatively TRBD1 (6 bases). Deletions cut 4 bases from V and 8 bases from J, with 17 bases between. The CDR3 consists of 14 residues. The germline gives CDR1 MDHEN, CDR2 SYDVKM. CDR3 in amino acids: CASSSRPQGAGYTF. Written as DNA, the CDR3 is TGTGCCAGCAGTTCCAGGCCACAGGGCGCGGGCTACACCTTC.

The gene calls are TRBV5-1 and TRBJ2-3; 9 bases match TRBD2. The CDR3 is 16 residues long. The germline V gene has CDR1 SGHRS and CDR2 YFSETQ. V trimming: 4 bases; J trimming: 0 bases; junction bases outside the gene matches: 6. The CDR3 DNA follows: TGCGCCAGCAGCATAGGACTAGCGCTTAGCACAGATACGCAGTATTTT. The encoded protein is CASSIGLALSTDTQYF.

V is TRBV4-1 and J is TRBJ2-7, with a tentative D call TRBD1 (6 bases). The CDR3 consists of 15 residues. CDR1 and CDR2 (germline): MGHRA, YSYEKL. V was pared by 4 bases and J by 0 bases, with 13 bases between. Here the CDR3 DNA reads TGCGCCAGCAGCCCACAGGGAAGGGCCTCCTACGAGCAGTACTTC. Amino acid sequence: CASSPQGRASYEQYF.

This chain connects TRBV9 to TRBJ2-5, with D perhaps being TRBD1 or TRBD2 (5 bases each). The germline V gene encodes CDR1 SGDLS and CDR2 YYNGEE. The ends were cut back, 2 bases at V and 4 bases at J, with 12 bases in the middle. This CDR3 spans 14 amino acids. The CDR3, as DNA: TGTGCCAGCAGCGTCGGGACGTCAGGAGAGACCCAGTACTTC. This sequence encodes CASSVGTSGETQYF.

The gene calls are TRBV10-3 and TRBJ1-5, with D maybe TRBD1 (5 bases). This CDR3 comprises 14 residues. The V end lost 2 bases, the J end lost 4 bases, and 9 bases lay between the germline ends. Germline V lookup: CDR1 ENHRY, CDR2 SYGVKD. Here the CDR3 DNA reads TGTGCCATCAGTGAGGGGACCCGGAATCAGCCCCAGCATTTT. The encoded protein is CAISEGTRNQPQHF.

The chain has TRBV4-3 and TRBJ2-3; TRBD1 is a possible D gene (6 bases). V lost 4 bases and J lost 2, with 16 bases in between. The length of the CDR3 is 16 residues. Germline CDR1 is LGHNA and CDR2 is YSLEER. The CDR3 region has the DNA TGCGCCAGCAGCCGAACACCCGGACAGTCCACAGATACGCAGTATTTT. Residues: CASSRTPGQSTDTQYF.